This T cell receptor beta chain was profiled in a study of beta chain features in type 1 diabetes. Overall study findings and caveats: High TCR expression in some cells could lead to their over-representation in cDNA sequencing. Researchers report that Type 1 diabetes patients had moderately but significantly shorter TCRB CDR3s across all four CD4+ subsets. It was among patients, rather than healthy donors, that naive, central memory and Treg TCRB repertoires appeared more similar.

The entirety of the isolated RNA underwent reverse transcription, so expressed TCRB transcripts were sequenced. Mean read depth for naive, central memory and regulatory T cell samples was some 3.8 million reads. Assay used: immunoSEQ multiplex PCR; TCRdb lists only in-frame clones, some missing. The sample holds hundreds of thousands of clones, approximately 15% seen once. The CDR3 length is 12 residues. V was clipped by 3 bases and J by 0 bases, with 2 bases between them. Germline V gene sequence: CDR1 SGDLS, CDR2 YYNGEE. This clone was found a few times. Its matching antigen is unknown. The rearrangement links TRBV9 to TRBJ2-3; no definite D call. The sequenced sample consisted of naive CD4+ T cells from blood. The sequence derives from a man younger than 35 with type 1 diabetes. DNA of the CDR3: TGTGCCAGCAGCGCTAGCACAGATACGCAGTATTTT. It translates to CASSASTDTQYF.